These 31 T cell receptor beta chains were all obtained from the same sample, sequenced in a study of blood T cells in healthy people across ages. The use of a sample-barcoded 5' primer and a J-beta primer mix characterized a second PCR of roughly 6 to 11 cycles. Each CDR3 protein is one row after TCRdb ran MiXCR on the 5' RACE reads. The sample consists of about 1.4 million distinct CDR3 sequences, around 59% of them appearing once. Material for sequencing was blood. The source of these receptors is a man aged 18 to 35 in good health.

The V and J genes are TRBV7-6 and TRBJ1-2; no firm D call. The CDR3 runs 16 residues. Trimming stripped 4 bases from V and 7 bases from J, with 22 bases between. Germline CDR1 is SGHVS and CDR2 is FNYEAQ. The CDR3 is CASSSFPGLHMGGYTF. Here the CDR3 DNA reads TGTGCCAGCAGCTCCTTCCCGGGCCTTCACATGGGTGGCTACACCTTC.

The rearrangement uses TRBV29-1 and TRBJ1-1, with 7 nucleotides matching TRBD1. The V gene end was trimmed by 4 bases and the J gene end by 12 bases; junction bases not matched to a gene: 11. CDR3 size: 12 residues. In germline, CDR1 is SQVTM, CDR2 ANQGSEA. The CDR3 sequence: CSVGSDREGTFF. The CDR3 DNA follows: TGCAGCGTTGGCTCCGACAGGGAGGGGACTTTCTTT.

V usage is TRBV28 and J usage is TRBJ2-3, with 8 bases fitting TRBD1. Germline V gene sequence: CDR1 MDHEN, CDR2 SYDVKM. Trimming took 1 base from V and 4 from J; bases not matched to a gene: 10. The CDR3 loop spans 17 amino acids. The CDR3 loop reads CASSLLSDRVIADTQYF. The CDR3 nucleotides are TGTGCCAGCAGTTTATTGTCGGACAGGGTGATCGCAGATACGCAGTATTTT.

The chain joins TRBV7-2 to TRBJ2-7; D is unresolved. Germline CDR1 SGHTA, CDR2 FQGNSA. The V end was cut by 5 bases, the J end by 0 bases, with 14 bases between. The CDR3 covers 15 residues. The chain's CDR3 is CASSPVGPSSYEQYF. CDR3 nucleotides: TGTGCCAGCAGCCCCGTGGGCCCCAGCTCCTACGAGCAGTACTTC.

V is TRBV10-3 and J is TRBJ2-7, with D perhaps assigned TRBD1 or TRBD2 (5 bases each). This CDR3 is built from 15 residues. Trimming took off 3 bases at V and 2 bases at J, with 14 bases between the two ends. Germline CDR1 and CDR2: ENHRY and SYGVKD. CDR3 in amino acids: CAISDDSSGPYEQYF. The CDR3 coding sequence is TGTGCCATCAGTGACGATTCGTCGGGACCCTACGAGCAGTACTTC.

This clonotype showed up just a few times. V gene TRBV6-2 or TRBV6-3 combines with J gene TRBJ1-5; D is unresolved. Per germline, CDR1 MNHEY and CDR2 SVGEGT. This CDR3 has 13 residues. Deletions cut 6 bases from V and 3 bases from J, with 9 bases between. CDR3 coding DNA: TGTGCCAGCAGCCATAGGTCCAATCAGCCCCAGCATTTT. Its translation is CASSHRSNQPQHF.

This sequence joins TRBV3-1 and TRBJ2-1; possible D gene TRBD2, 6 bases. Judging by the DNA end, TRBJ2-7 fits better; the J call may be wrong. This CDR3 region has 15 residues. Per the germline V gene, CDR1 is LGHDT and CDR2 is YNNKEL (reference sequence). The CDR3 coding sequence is TGTGCCAGCAGCCAAGGGACTACCGTCTACAATGAGCAGTACTTC. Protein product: CASSQGTTVYNEQYF.

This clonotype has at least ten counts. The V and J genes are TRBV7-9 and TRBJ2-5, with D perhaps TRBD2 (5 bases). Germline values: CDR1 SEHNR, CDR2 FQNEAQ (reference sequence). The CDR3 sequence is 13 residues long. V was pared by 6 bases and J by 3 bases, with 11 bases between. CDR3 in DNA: TGTGCCAGCAGTCTCCGGGGAGAAGAGACCCAGTACTTC. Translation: CASSLRGEETQYF.

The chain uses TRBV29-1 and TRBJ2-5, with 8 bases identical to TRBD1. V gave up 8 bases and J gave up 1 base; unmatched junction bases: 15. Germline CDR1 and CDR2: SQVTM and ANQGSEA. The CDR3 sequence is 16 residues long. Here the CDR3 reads CSYAAVDRGLQETQYF. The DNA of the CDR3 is TGCAGCTACGCCGCGGTTGACAGGGGCCTCCAAGAGACCCAGTACTTC.

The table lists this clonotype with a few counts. DNA for the CDR3: TGTGCCAGCAGCTTAGTAGGGGACAACGAGCAGTACTTC. It codes for CASSLVGDNEQYF. The gene calls are TRBV7-2 and TRBJ2-7; a weak D match, TRBD1 (6 bases). CDR1 and CDR2 from the germline V gene are SGHTA and FQGNSA. The CDR3 spans 13 residues. The V gene lost 1 base and the J gene lost 5 bases, with 9 bases spanning the gap.

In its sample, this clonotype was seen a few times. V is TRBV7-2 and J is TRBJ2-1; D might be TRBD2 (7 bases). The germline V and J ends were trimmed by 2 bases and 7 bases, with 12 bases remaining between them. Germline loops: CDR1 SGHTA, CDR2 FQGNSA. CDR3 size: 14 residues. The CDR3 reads CASSLIRGGNEQFF. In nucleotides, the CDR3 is TGTGCCAGCAGCTTAATTAGGGGGGGGAATGAGCAGTTCTTC.

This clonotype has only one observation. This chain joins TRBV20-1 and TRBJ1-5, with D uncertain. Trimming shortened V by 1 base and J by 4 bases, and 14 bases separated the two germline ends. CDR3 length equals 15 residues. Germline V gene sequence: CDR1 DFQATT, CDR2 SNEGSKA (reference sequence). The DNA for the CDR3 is TGCAGTGCTAGAGGGGAATTGGGGAGGAATCAGCCCCAGCATTTT. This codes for CSARGELGRNQPQHF.

The CDR3 DNA sequence: TGTGCCAGCTCACCCGGCAGGGGCGGTGGTCAGCCCCAGCATTTT. It yields the protein CASSPGRGGGQPQHF. This rearrangement joins TRBV18 to TRBJ1-5, with a weak D call TRBD1 (6 bases). The germline V gene encodes CDR1 KGHSH and CDR2 LQKENI. The V gene lost 3 bases and the J gene lost 6 bases, with 15 bases spanning the gap. The CDR3 sequence is 15 residues long.

Here the CDR3 reads CASSSEGQRNEQFF. The CDR3 nucleotides are TGCGCCAGCAGCTCAGAAGGACAGAGGAATGAGCAGTTCTTC. The chain recombines TRBV5-1 with TRBJ2-1; the D gene is possibly TRBD1 (6 bases). CDR3 length equals 14 residues. Germline V gene sequence: CDR1 SGHRS, CDR2 YFSETQ. The germline V and J ends were trimmed by 3 bases and 7 bases, with 14 bases remaining between them.

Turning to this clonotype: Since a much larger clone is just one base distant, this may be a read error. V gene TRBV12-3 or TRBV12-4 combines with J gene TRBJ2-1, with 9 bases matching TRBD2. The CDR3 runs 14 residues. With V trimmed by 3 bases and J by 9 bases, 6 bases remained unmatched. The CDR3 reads CASSLRREGSEQFF. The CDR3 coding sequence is TGTGCCAGCAGTTTGCGGCGGGAGGGGAGTGAGCAGTTCTTC.

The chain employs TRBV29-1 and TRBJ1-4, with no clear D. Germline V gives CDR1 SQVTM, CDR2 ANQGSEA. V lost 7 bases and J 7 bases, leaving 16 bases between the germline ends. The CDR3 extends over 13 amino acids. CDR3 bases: TGCAGCGCCCAAGATGGTTCGGGTGAAAAACTGTTTTTT. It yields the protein CSAQDGSGEKLFF.

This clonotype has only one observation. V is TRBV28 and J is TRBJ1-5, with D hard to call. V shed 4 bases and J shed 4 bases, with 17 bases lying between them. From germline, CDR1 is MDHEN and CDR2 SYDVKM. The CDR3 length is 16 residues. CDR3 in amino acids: CASSYLSRLTNQPQHF. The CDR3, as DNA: TGTGCCAGCAGTTACCTCAGCAGGTTAACTAATCAGCCCCAGCATTTT.

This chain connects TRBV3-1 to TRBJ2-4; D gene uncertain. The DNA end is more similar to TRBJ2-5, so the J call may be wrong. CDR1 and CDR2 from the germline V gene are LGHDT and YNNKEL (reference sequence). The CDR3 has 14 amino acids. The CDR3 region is CASSLALQQETQYF. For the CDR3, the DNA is TGTGCCAGCAGCCTAGCTTTACAACAAGAGACCCAGTACTTC.

CDR3 DNA sequence: TGTGCCAGCAGACTCGGACGTTTAAATGAGCAGTTCTTC. Residues: CASRLGRLNEQFF. The rearrangement links TRBV7-2 to TRBJ2-1, with D unresolved. Per germline, CDR1 SGHTA and CDR2 FQGNSA. The CDR3 is 13 amino acids. V was pared by 6 bases and J by 7 bases, with 13 bases between.

This CDR3 is CASRHGSDTQYF. The CDR3 DNA is TGTGCCAGCCGCCACGGCTCAGATACGCAGTATTTT. V is TRBV27 and J is TRBJ2-3, with no clear D. Trimming took off 8 bases at V and 4 bases at J, with 10 bases between the two ends. Looked up from germline, CDR1 is MNHEY and CDR2 is SMNVEV (reference sequence). CDR3 length equals 12 residues.

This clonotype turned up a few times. CDR3 bases: TGTGCCAGCAGTTACAGCTCCGGGACTAGGGGCGAGCAGTACTTC. Protein: CASSYSSGTRGEQYF. This rearrangement joins TRBV6-6 to TRBJ2-7, with 8 bases lining up with TRBD2. Germline V lookup: CDR1 MNHNY, CDR2 SVGAGI (reference sequence). J was trimmed by 6 bases and V by 2 bases; bases with no gene match: 9. The CDR3 loop spans 15 amino acids.

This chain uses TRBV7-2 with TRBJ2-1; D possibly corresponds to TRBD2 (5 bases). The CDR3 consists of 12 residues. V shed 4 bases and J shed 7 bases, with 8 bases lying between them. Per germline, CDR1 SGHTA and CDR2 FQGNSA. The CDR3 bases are TGTGCCAGCAGCTACTGGACTAATGAGCAGTTCTTC. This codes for CASSYWTNEQFF.

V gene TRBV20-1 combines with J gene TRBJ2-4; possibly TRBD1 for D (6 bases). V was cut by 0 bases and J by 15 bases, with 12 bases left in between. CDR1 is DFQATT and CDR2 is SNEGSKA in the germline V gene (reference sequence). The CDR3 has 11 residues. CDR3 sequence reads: CSARDQGTSYF. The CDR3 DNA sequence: TGCAGTGCTAGAGATCAGGGGACGTCGTACTTC.

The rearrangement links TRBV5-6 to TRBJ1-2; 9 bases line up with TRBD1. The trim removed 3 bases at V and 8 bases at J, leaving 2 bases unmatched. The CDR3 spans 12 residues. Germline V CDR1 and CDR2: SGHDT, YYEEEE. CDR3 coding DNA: TGTGCCAGCAGCTGGACAGGGGCGGGCTACACCTTC. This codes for CASSWTGAGYTF.

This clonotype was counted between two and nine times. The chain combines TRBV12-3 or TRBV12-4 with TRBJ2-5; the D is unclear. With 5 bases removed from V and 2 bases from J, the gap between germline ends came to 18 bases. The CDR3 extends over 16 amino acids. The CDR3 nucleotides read TGTGCCAGCAGTCCAAGTTCTCCTACACCTCAAGAGACCCAGTACTTC. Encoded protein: CASSPSSPTPQETQYF.

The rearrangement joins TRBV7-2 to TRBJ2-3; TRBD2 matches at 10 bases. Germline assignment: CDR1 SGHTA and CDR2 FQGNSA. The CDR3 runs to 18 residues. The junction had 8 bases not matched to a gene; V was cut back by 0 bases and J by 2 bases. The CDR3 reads CASSLAVTSGTITDTQYF. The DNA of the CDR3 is TGTGCCAGCAGCTTAGCAGTCACTAGCGGGACCATCACAGATACGCAGTATTTT.

The CDR3 spells CASSHTMGSYNEQFF. For the CDR3, the DNA is TGCGCCAGCAGCCACACTATGGGCTCCTACAATGAGCAGTTCTTC. The chain has TRBV4-1 and TRBJ2-1; the D is unclear. The ends were cut back, 3 bases at V and 0 bases at J, with 9 bases in the middle. The V gene's germline CDR1 is MGHRA and CDR2 YSYEKL. The CDR3 runs to 15 residues.

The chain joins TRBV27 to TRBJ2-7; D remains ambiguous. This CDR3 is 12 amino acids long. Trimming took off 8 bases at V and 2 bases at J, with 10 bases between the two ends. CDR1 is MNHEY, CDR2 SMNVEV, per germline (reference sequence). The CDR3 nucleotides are TGTGCCAGCTGGGCTACCCCCTACGAGCAGTACTTC. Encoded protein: CASWATPYEQYF.

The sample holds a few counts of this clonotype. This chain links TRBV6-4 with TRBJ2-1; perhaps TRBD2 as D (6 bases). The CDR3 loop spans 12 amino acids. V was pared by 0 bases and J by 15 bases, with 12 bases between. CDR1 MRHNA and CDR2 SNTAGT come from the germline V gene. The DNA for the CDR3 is TGTGCCAGCAGTGACTCCGGGCGGGATCGGTTCTTC. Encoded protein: CASSDSGRDRFF.

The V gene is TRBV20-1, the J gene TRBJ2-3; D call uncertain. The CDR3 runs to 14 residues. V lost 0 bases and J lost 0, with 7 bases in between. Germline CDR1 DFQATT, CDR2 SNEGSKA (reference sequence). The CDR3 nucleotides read TGCAGTGCTAGAGATTTTCCCAGCACAGATACGCAGTATTTT. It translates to CSARDFPSTDTQYF.

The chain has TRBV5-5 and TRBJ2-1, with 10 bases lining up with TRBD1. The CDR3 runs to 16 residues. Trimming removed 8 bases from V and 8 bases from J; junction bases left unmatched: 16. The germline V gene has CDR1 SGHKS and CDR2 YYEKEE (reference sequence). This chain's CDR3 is CASRNSRQGAGDEQFF. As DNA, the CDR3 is TGTGCCAGTAGAAACTCCCGACAGGGGGCGGGTGATGAGCAGTTCTTC.